The clone carrying this TCR beta chain has only a few counts. The CDR3 totals 13 residues. CDR1 is DFQATT, CDR2 SNEGSKA, per germline (reference sequence). The V and J ends lost 6 bases and 7 bases, in that order; junction bases with no gene match: 6. TCRdb ran MiXCR on the RT-PCR reads and lists one entry per CDR3 protein. The data contain more than 550,000 distinct CDR3 sequences, 14% of them singletons. The sample was memory CD4+ T cells from blood. This sequence was found in a female donor in good health, serving as a healthy control. The chain uses TRBV20-1 and TRBJ1-4, with 9 bases identical to TRBD1. The CDR3, as DNA: TGCAGTGCCCCGGACAGGGGAGGTGAAAAACTGTTTTTT. Its translation: CSAPDRGGEKLFF.